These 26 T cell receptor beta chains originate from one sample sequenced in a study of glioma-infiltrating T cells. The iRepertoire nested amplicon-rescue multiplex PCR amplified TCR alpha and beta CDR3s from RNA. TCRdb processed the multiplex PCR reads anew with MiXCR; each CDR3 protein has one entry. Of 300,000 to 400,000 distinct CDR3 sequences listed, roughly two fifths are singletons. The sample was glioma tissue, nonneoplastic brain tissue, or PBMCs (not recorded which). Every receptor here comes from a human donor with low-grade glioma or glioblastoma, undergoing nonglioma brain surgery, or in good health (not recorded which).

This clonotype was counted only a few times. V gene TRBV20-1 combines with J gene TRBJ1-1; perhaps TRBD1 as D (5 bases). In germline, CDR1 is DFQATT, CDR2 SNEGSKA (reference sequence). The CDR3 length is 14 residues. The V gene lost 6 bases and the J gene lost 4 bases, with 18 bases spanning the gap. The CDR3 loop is CSAGAEGLSTEAFF. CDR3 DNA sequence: TGCAGTGCCGGCGCCGAGGGGTTGAGCACTGAAGCTTTCTTT.

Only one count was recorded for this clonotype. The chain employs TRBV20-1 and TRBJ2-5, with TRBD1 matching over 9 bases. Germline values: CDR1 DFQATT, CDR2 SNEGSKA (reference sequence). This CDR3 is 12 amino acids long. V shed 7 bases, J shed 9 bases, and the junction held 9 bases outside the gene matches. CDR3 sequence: CSGQGGKEAQYF. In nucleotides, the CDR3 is TGCAGTGGACAGGGGGGTAAGGAGGCCCAGTACTTC.

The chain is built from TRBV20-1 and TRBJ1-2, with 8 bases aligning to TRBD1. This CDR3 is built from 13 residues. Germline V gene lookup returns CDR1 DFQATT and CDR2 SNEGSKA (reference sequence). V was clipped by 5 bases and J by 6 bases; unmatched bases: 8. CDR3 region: CSAALPTGDGYTF. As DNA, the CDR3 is TGCAGTGCTGCACTACCGACAGGGGATGGCTACACCTTC.

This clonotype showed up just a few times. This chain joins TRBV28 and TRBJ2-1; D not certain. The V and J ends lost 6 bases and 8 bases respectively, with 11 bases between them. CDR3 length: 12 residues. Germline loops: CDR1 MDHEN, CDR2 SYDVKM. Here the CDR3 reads CASSPPFDEQFF. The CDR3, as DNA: TGTGCCAGCAGCCCGCCCTTCGATGAGCAGTTCTTC.

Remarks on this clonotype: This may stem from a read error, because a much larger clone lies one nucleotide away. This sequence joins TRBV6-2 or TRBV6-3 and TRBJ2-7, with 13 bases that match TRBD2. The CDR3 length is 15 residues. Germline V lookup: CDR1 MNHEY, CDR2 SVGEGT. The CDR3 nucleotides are TGTGCCAGCAGCTCCGGACTAGCGGGAGAGATCGAGCAGTGCTTC. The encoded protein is CASSSGLAGEIEQCF.

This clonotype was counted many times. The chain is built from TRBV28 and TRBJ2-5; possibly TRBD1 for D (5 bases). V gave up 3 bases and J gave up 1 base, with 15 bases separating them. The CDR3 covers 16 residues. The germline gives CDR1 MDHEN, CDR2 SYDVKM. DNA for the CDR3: TGTGCCAGCAGTTTGTTCGTAGGGGCCGCCCAAGAGACCCAGTACTTC. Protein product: CASSLFVGAAQETQYF.

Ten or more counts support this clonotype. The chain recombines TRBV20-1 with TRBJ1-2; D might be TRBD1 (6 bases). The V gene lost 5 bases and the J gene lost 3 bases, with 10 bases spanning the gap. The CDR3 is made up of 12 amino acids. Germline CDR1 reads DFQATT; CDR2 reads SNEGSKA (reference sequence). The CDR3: CSASGTYYGYTF. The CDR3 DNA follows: TGCAGTGCTTCCGGGACATACTATGGCTACACCTTC.

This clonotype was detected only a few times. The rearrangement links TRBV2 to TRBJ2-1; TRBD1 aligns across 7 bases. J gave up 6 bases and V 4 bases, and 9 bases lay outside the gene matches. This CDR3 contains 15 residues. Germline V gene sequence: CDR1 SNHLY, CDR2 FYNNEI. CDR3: CASSVVGGASNEQFF. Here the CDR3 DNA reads TGTGCCAGCAGTGTAGTAGGGGGCGCTTCCAATGAGCAGTTCTTC.

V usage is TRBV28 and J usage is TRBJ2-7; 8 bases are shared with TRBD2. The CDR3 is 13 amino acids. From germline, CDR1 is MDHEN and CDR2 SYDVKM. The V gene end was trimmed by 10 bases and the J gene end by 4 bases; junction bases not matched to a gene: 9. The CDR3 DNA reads TGTGCCACGGGAGGGGGGGCGAGGTACGAGCAGTACTTC. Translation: CATGGGARYEQYF.

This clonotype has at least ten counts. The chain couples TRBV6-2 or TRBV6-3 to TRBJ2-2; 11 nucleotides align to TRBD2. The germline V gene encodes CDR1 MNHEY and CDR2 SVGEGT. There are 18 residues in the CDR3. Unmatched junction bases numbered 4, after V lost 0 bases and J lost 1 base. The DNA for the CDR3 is TGTGCCAGCAGTTACTCGTCTAGCGGGAGGCGGAACACCGGGGAGCTGTTTTTT. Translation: CASSYSSSGRRNTGELFF.

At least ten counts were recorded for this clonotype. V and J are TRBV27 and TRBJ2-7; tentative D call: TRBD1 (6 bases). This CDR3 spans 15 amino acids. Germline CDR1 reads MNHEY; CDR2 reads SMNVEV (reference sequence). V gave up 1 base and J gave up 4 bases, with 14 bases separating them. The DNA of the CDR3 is TGTGCCAGCAGTTTATATCCGCCGAGGGGGTACGAGCAGTACTTC. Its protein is CASSLYPPRGYEQYF.

DNA of the CDR3: TGTGCCAGCAGTGATTACGGGCGAGCGGGAGGGCGCGATACGCAGTATTTT. Its translation: CASSDYGRAGGRDTQYF. The rearrangement joins TRBV28 to TRBJ2-3; 10 positions match TRBD2. V lost 5 bases to trimming and J lost 6 bases; unmatched junction nucleotides: 14. This CDR3 contains 17 residues. Germline lookup yields CDR1 MDHEN and CDR2 SYDVKM. The variable domain in full, with the rest retrieved from reference TRBV28 and TRBJ2-3, is DVKVTQSSRYLVKRTGEKVFLECVQDMDHENMFWYRQDPGLGLRLIYFSYDVKMKEKGDIPEGYSVSREKKERFSLILESASTNQTSMYLCASSDYGRAGGRDTQYFGPGTRLTVL.

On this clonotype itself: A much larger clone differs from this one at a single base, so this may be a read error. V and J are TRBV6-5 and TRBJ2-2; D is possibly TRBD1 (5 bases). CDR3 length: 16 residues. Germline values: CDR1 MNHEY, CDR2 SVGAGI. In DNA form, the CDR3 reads TGTGCCAGCAGTGTAGGGGCAAGGGTAAACAACGGGGAGCTGTTTTTT. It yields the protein CASSVGARVNNGELFF.

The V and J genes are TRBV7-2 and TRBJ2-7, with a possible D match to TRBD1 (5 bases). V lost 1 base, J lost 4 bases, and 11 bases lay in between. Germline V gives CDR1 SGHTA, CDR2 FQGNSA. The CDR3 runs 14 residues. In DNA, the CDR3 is TGTGCCAGCAGCTTAGAGGGTGACAGTTACGAGCAGTACTTC. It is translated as CASSLEGDSYEQYF.

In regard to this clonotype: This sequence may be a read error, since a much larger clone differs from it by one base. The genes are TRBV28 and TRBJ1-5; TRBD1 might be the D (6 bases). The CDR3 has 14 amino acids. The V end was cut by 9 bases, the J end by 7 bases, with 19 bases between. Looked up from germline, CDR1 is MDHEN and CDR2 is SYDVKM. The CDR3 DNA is TGTGCCAGAACCGTAGGGGGGTTAGGACAGCCCCAGCATTTT. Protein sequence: CARTVGGLGQPQHF.

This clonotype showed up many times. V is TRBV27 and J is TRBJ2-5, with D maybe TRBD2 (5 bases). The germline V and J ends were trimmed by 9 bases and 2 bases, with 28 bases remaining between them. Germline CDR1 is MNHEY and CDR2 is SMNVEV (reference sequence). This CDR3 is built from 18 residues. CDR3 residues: CARVSPGETLSFQETQYF. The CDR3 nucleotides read TGTGCCAGGGTCTCTCCTGGGGAGACCTTATCCTTTCAAGAGACCCAGTACTTC.

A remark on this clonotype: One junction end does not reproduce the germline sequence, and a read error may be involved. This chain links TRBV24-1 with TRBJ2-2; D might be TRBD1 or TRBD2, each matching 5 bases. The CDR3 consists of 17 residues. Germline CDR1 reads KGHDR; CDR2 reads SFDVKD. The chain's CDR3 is CATSDLPADTNTGELSF. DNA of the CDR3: TGTGCCACCAGTGATTTACCGGCGGACACTAACACCGGGGAGCTGTCTTTT.

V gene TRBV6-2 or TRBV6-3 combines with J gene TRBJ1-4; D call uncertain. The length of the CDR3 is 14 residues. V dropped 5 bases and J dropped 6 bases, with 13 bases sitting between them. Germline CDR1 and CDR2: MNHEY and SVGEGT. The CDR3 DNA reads TGTGCCAGCAGTCACAACCTCGGGGATGAAAAACTGTTTTTT. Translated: CASSHNLGDEKLFF.

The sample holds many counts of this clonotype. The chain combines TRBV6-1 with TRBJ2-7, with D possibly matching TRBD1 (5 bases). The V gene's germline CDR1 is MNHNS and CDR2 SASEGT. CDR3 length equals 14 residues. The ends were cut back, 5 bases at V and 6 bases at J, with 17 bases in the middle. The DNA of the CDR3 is TGTGCCAGCAGTTCCCCTCTCTTTCAGGGCGAGCAGTACTTC. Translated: CASSSPLFQGEQYF.

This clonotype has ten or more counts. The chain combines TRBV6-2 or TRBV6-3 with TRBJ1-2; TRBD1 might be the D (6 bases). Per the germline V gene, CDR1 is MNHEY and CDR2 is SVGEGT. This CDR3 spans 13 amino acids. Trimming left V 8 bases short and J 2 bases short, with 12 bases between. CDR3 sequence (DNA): TGTGCCAGCCGTCTAGACAGGAACTATGGCTACACCTTC. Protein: CASRLDRNYGYTF.

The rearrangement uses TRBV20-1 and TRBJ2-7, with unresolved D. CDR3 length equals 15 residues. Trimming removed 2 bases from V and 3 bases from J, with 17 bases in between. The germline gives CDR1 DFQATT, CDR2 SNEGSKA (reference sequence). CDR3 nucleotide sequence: TGCAGTGCTAGAAAGGGCCAGACCAACCTCTACGAGCAGTACTTC. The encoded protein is CSARKGQTNLYEQYF.

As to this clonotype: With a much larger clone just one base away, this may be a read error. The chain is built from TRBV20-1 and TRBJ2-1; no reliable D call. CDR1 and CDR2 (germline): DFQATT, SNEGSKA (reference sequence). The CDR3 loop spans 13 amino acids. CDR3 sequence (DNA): TGCAGCCCCCTGCGCACCGCCTACAATGAGCAGTTCTTC. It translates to CSPLRTAYNEQFF.

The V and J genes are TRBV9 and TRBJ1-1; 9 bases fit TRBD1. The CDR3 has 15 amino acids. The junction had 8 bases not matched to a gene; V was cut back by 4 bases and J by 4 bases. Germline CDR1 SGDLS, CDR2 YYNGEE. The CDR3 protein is CASSSWTGEGTEAFF. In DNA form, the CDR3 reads TGTGCCAGCAGCTCATGGACAGGGGAGGGCACTGAAGCTTTCTTT.

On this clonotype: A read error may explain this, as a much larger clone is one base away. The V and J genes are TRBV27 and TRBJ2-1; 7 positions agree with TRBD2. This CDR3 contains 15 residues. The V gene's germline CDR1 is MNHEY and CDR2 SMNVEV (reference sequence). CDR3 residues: CASSLSKVAGNEKFF. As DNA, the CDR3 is TGTGCCAGCAGTTTATCGAAAGTAGCGGGCAATGAGAAGTTCTTC.

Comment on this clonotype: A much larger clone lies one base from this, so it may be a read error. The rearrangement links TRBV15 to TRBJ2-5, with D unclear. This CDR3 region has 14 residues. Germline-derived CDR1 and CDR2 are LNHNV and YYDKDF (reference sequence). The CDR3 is CATSIRRGQETHYF. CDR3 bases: TGTGCCACCAGCATACGGAGAGGTCAAGAGACCCATTACTTC.

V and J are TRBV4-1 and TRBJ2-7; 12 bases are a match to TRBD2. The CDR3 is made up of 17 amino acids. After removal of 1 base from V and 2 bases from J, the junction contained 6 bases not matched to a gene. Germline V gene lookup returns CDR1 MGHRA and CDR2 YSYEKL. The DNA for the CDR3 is TGCGCCAGCAGCCAAGTTACCCGACTAGCGGGAGCCTACGAGCAGTACTTC. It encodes CASSQVTRLAGAYEQYF.